This note documents a single T cell receptor beta chain sequence. The data derive from a study of blood T cell repertoires in COVID-19. Across the study: The analysed material was cDNA or gDNA that came from T cells, B-cell-depleted T cells, or PBMCs.

Trimming took off 4 bases at V and 3 bases at J, with 10 bases between the two ends. CDR3 size: 14 residues. The germline CDR1 and CDR2 sequences are LNHDA and SQIVND (reference sequence). Cohort placement rested on clinical history that participants reported themselves. Here immunoSEQ multiplex PCR was the method, and the copy in TCRdb shows in-frame clones only, minus some. The table includes under 300,000 clones, around 90% detected once. The TCR was taken from a woman under 40 with acute COVID-19. Source material: PBMCs or T cells enriched from blood (not recorded which). The J gene is TRBJ2-1, the V gene TRBV19; D gene ambiguous. DNA for the CDR3: TGTGCCAGTAGTAGAATGACACTCTACAATGAGCAGTTCTTC. As protein: CASSRMTLYNEQFF.